This TCR beta chain was recorded in a study of blood T cells in healthy people across ages. General observations from the study: Comparison with aged donors showed that long-lived donors had more naive CD4+ cells and higher diversity. There was no known CMV status for donors, so expanded clonotype changes were possibly confounded.

The draw of peripheral blood yielded about 9.4 milliliters from each donor. A second about 6 to 12 cycle PCR used barcoded and J-beta primers. The yield of each sample was at least 2.5 million CDR3-containing paired-end reads. TCRdb ran MiXCR on the 5' RACE reads and lists one entry per CDR3 protein. This table holds roughly 2 million distinct CDR3 sequences, 40% to 55% found once. Remarks on this clonotype: Its target is not known. One end of the junction fails to match germline, which may point to a read error.

In germline, CDR1 is SSHAT, CDR2 FNYEAQ (reference sequence). The CDR3 has 16 residues. Sequenced input: blood. This chain links TRBV7-7 with TRBJ2-5, with TRBD1 matching over 10 bases. The source of this sequence is a woman between 40 and 55 years old in good health. The CDR3 reads CASSPRQGALEETQYF. The CDR3 DNA follows: TGTGCTAGCAGCCCAAGACAGGGGGCCTTGGAAGAGACCCAGTACTTC.